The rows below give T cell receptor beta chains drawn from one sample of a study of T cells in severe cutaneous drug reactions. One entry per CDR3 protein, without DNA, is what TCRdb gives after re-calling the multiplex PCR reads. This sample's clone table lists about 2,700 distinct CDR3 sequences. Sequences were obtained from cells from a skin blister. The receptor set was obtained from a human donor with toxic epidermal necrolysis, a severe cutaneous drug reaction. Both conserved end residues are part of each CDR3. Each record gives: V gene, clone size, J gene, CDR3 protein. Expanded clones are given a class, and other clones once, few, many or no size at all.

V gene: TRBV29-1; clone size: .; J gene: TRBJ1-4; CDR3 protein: CSVGGAHATNEKLFF
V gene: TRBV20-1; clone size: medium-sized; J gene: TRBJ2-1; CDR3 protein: CSARDPVPSGSSYNEQFF
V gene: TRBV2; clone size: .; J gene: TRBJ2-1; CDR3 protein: CATRWRETDNEQFF
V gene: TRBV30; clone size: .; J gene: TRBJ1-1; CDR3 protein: CAWSLLGVDTEAFF
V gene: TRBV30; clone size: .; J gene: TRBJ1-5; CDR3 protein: CAWNRQGNQPQHF
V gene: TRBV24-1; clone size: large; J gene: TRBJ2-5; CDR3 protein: CATSGPNQETQFF
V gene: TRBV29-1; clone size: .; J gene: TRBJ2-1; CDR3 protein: CSVTEGSGRAYNEQFF
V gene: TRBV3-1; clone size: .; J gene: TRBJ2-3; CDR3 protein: CASSQDHATDTQYF
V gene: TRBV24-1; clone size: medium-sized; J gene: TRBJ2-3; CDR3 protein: CATSDSWTRGDTQYF
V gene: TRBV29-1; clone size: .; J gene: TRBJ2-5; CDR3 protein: CSVLQSMGTQETQYF
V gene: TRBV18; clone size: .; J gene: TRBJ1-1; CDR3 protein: CASSPDMNTEAFF
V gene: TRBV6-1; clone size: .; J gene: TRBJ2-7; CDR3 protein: CASRRWDPYEQYF
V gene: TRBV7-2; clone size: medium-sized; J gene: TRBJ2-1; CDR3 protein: CASSLVASGRYNEQFF
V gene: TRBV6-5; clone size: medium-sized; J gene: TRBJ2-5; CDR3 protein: CASSSLTRAGTQYF
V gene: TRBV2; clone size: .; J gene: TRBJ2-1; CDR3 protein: CASSSVEVTSGTRVYNEQFF